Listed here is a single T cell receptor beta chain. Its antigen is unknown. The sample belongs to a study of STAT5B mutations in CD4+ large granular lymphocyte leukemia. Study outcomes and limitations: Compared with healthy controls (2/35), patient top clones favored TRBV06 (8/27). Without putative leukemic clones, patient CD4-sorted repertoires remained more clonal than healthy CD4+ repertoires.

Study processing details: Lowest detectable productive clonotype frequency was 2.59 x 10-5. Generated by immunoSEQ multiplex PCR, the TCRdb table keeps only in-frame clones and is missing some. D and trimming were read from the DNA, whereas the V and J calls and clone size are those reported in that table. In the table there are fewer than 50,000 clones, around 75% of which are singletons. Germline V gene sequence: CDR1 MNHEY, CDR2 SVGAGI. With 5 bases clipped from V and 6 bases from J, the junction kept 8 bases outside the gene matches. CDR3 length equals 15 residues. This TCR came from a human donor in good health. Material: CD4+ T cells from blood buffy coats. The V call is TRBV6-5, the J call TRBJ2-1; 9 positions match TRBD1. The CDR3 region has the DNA TGTGCCAGCAGTCCAAAGGGACAGGGAGTCAATGAGCAGTTCTTC. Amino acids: CASSPKGQGVNEQFF.